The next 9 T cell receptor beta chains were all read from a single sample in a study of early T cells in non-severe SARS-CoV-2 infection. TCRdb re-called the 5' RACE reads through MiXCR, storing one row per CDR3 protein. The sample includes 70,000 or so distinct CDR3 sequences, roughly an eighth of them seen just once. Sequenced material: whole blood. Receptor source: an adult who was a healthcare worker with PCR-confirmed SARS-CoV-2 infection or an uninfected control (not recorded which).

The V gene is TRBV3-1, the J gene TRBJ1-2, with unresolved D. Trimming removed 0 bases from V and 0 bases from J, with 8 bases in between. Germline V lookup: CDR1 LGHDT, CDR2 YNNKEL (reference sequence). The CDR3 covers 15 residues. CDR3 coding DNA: TGTGCCAGCAGCCAAGATGCCATAGCTAACTATGGCTACACCTTC. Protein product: CASSQDAIANYGYTF.

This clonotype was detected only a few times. The CDR3 DNA sequence: TGTGCCAGCAGTTTGGGGACGGAGGGAGCGACTGAAGCTTTCTTT. This sequence encodes CASSLGTEGATEAFF. This chain connects TRBV27 to TRBJ1-1; TRBD1 is a possible D gene (5 bases). The CDR3 has 15 amino acids. Germline-derived CDR1 and CDR2 are MNHEY and SMNVEV (reference sequence). Trimming left V 3 bases short and J 5 bases short, with 16 bases between.

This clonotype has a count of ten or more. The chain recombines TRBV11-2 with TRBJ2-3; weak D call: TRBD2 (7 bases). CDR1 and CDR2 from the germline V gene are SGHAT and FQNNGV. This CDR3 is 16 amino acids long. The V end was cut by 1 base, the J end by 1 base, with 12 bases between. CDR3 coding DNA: TGTGCCAGCAGCTTAGGTCAGGGGAGGGGCACAGATACGCAGTATTTT. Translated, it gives CASSLGQGRGTDTQYF.

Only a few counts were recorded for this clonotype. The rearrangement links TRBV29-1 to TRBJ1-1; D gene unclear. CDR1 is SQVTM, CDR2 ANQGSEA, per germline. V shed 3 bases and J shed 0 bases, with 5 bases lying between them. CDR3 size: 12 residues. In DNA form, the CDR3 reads TGCAGCGTTGACGCAGTGAACACTGAAGCTTTCTTT. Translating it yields CSVDAVNTEAFF.

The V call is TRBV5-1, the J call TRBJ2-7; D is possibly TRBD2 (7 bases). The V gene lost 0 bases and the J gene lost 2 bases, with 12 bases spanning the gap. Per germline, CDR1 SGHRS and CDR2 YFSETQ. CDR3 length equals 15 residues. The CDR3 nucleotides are TGCGCCAGCAGCTTGGGGGCGGGGGCCGCCTACGAGCAGTACTTC. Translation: CASSLGAGAAYEQYF.

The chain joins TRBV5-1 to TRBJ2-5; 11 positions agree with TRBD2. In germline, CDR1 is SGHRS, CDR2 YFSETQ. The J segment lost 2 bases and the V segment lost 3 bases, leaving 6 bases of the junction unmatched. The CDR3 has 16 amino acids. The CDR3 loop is CASSSTGTSGQETQYF. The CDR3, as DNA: TGCGCCAGCAGCTCAACCGGGACTAGCGGTCAAGAGACCCAGTACTTC.

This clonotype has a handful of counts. The CDR3 reads CASSKFNYGYTF. As DNA, the CDR3 is TGTGCCAGCAGCAAATTTAACTATGGCTACACCTTC. This chain uses TRBV7-2 with TRBJ1-2; D unclear. CDR1 is SGHTA and CDR2 is FQGNSA in the germline V gene. The CDR3 length is 12 residues. Between the trimmed V and J ends, which lost 5 bases and 1 base, there was a span of 5 bases.

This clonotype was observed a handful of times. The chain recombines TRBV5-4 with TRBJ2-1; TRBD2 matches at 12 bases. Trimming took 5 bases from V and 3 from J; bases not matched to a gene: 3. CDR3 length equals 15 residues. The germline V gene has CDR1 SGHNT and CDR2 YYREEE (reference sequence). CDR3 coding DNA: TGTGCCAGCAGAAGGACTAGCGGGGACTACAATGAGCAGTTCTTC. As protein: CASRRTSGDYNEQFF.

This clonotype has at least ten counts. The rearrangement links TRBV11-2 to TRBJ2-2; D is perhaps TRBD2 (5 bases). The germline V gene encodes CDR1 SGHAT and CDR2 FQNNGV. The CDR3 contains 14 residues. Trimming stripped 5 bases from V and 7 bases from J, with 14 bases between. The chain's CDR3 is CASSLRGPVGELFF. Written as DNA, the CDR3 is TGTGCCAGCAGCCTTCGGGGTCCGGTCGGGGAGCTGTTTTTT.